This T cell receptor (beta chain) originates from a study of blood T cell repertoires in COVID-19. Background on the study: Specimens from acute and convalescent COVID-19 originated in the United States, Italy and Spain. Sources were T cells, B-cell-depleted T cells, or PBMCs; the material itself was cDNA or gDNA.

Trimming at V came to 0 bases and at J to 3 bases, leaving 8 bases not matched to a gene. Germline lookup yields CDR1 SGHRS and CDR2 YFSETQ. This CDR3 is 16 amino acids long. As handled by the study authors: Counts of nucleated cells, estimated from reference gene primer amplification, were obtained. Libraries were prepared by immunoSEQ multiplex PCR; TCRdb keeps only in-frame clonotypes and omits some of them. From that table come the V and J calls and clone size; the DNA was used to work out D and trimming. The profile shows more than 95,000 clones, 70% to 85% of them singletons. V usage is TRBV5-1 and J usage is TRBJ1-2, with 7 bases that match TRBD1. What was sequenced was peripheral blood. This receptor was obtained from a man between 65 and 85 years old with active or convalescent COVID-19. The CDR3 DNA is TGCGCCAGCAGCTTGGAACAGGGGCCCAACTACTATGGCTACACCTTC. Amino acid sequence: CASSLEQGPNYYGYTF.